The rows below give T cell receptor beta chains drawn from one sample of a study of identical twins. TCRdb recomputed calls from the 5' RACE reads with MiXCR, one row per CDR3 protein. The data show 550,000 to 700,000 distinct CDR3 sequences, with 20% to 25% seen just once and 4.3% held by the top ten. These data are also associated with another study on T cells expressing NK-cell markers.

Source material: PBMCs. Receptors were obtained from a woman aged 18-29 years in good health. The CDR3 runs from the conserved cysteine through the conserved F or W. A D gene is named only where the DNA matches it firmly. Clone size is shown for a subset of rows, as once, few, many or a class of expanded clone.

clone size	V gene	D gene	J gene	CDR3 DNA	CDR3 protein
many	TRBV11-2	NA	TRBJ2-7	TGTGCCAGCAGCTTAAGCTTTATCTCGGCGGTCAGCTCCTACGAGCAGTACTTC	CASSLSFISAVSSYEQYF
many	TRBV12-3/TRBV12-4	TRBD2	TRBJ2-3	TGTGCCAGCAGTCCCCCTAGCGGACACACAGATACGCAGTATTTT	CASSPPSGHTDTQYF
few	TRBV20-1	NA	TRBJ2-5	TGCAGTGCCGAAGCGGAGAACGAAGAGACCCAGTACTTC	CSAEAENEETQYF
NA	TRBV9	TRBD2	TRBJ2-3	TGTGCCAGCAGCGTCCTAGGAGCGGGAGTGGTAGATACGCAGTATTTT	CASSVLGAGVVDTQYF
few	TRBV7-6	NA	TRBJ1-1	TGTGCCAGCAGCTTAGCCCAGTACACTGAAGCTTTCTTT	CASSLAQYTEAFF
NA	TRBV6-5	NA	TRBJ2-3	TGTGCCAGCAGTTGGGAGAGGAGCACAGATACGCAGTATTTT	CASSWERSTDTQYF
few	TRBV10-3	NA	TRBJ1-2	TGTGCCATCACGAGCACCATTTCTAACTATGGCTACACCTTC	CAITSTISNYGYTF
many	TRBV15	TRBD2	TRBJ2-3	TGTGCCACCAGCAGAGATGCGACTAGCGGGAACGCAGATACGCAGTATTTT	CATSRDATSGNADTQYF
few	TRBV29-1	NA	TRBJ1-2	TGCAGCGTTGAACCCCTAAGAGAGGATGGCTACACCTTC	CSVEPLREDGYTF
NA	TRBV6-1	TRBD2	TRBJ2-1	TGTGCCAGCAGGGGACTAGCGGGGGCCTCCTACAATGAGCAGTTCTTC	CASRGLAGASYNEQFF
NA	TRBV20-1	TRBD2	TRBJ2-3	TGCAGTGCTGATGGGACTAGCGGGGGAACAGATACGCAGTATTTT	CSADGTSGGTDTQYF
few	TRBV12-3/TRBV12-4	NA	TRBJ1-2	TGTGCCAGCAGTTTCTTGGTCCGGGACGGCCACACCTTC	CASSFLVRDGHTF
NA	TRBV7-7	TRBD2	TRBJ2-7	TGTGCCAGCAGCTTAAGGCCTTTCAGCAGCGGGAGGGCTAACGAGCAGTACTTC	CASSLRPFSSGRANEQYF
many	TRBV18	NA	TRBJ2-5	TGTGCCAGCTCACCAACAGGGAGTTATTCCGAGACCCAGTACTTC	CASSPTGSYSETQYF
NA	TRBV20-1	NA	TRBJ2-4	TGCAGTGCTAGTAGACGGGACAAAAACATTCAGTACTTC	CSASRRDKNIQYF
few	TRBV9	TRBD2	TRBJ2-1	TGTGCCAGCAGCGCCCTGAGTGGGAGGGCCGGGACCCCCAACAATGAGCAGTTCTTC	CASSALSGRAGTPNNEQFF
NA	TRBV29-1	NA	TRBJ1-2	TGCAGCGTTGAAGATCCTAAGGTCTCTAACTATGGCTACACCTTC	CSVEDPKVSNYGYTF
NA	TRBV2	NA	TRBJ2-5	TGTGCCAGCAGTGATGGGGTACTACCGACGGAGACCCAGTACTTC	CASSDGVLPTETQYF
NA	TRBV7-3	NA	TRBJ2-1	TGTGCCAGCAGCTCGACCCTAAGCAATGAGCAGTTCTTC	CASSSTLSNEQFF
few	TRBV7-8	NA	TRBJ2-7	TGTGCCACCAGTGGACGGAAAACCCGCTACGAGCAGTACTTC	CATSGRKTRYEQYF
many	TRBV18	NA	TRBJ1-2	TGTGCCAGCTCACGGGACAACGCTAACTATGGCTACACCTTC	CASSRDNANYGYTF
NA	TRBV5-1	NA	TRBJ2-5	TGCGCCAGCAGCTTGGTTGGACCGCCGGGCGAGACCCAGTACTTC	CASSLVGPPGETQYF
few	TRBV5-1	TRBD1	TRBJ2-7	TGCGCCAGCAGCTCGGCTAGGACAGGCAGCGAGCAGTACTTC	CASSSARTGSEQYF
few	TRBV7-2	NA	TRBJ1-1	TGTGCCAGCAGCTTATGGGTTGGGGACACTGAAGCTTTCTTT	CASSLWVGDTEAFF
NA	TRBV20-1	TRBD1	TRBJ1-4	TGCAGTGCGAGAGACAGGGTCAGGCATGAAAAACTGTTTTTT	CSARDRVRHEKLFF
few	TRBV18	NA	TRBJ2-3	TGTGCCAGCTCACCAAAGGAGGGACAGGATACGCAGTATTTT	CASSPKEGQDTQYF
many	TRBV6-5	NA	TRBJ2-1	TGTGCCAGCAGTTACTCGACCGTAGGCAATGAGCAGTTCTTC	CASSYSTVGNEQFF
few	TRBV6-5	NA	TRBJ2-6	TGTGCCAGCACTTGGACAGACCCAGAAACTGGGGCCAACGTCCTGACTTTC	CASTWTDPETGANVLTF
many	TRBV4-3	TRBD1	TRBJ2-1	TGCGCCAGCAGCCAAGATCAAGGGACAGGGTCGGATGAGCAGTTCTTC	CASSQDQGTGSDEQFF
few	TRBV20-1	NA	TRBJ2-1	TGCAGTGCTAGAGGGGTGGCAGGGAAGAGTGAGCAGTTCTTC	CSARGVAGKSEQFF
few	TRBV15	NA	TRBJ2-1	TGTGCCACCAGCAGAGGATTGGGGACGGGGACCTACAATGAGCAGTTCTTC	CATSRGLGTGTYNEQFF
few	TRBV20-1	TRBD1	TRBJ2-7	TGCAGTGCCGCAACAGGGACAGGGGGCAACGAGCAGTACTTC	CSAATGTGGNEQYF
NA	TRBV11-1	NA	TRBJ1-4	TGTGCCAGCAGCTTCACGTTCTCAGAGGGGACTAATGAAAAACTGTTTTTT	CASSFTFSEGTNEKLFF
NA	TRBV15	NA	TRBJ2-3	TGTGCCACCAGCGCTCGGACCAGTCTGGGCACAGATACGCAGTATTTT	CATSARTSLGTDTQYF
few	TRBV20-1	NA	TRBJ1-1	TGCAGTGCTAGTTCGACCCAGGGGACCATGAACACTGAAGCTTTCTTT	CSASSTQGTMNTEAFF
many	TRBV12-3/TRBV12-4	NA	TRBJ2-6	TGTGCCAGCAGTCCCGACAGGTCTCTAGGCAACGTCCTGACTTTC	CASSPDRSLGNVLTF
many	TRBV20-1	NA	TRBJ2-2	TGCAGTGCTAGATCCCCGGAGGCGGACACCGGGGAGCTGTTTTTT	CSARSPEADTGELFF
few	TRBV20-1	TRBD2	TRBJ2-3	TGCAGTGCTAGTTCTCTAGCGGGAGATACGCAGTATTTT	CSASSLAGDTQYF
NA	TRBV5-6	TRBD2	TRBJ2-7	TGTGCCAGCAGGTTCGGCGGGAGCTACGAGCAGTACTTC	CASRFGGSYEQYF
many	TRBV5-1	TRBD1	TRBJ2-7	TGCGCCAGCAGCCAGGGACAGGACAACGAGCAGTACTTC	CASSQGQDNEQYF
NA	TRBV20-1	TRBD1	TRBJ2-1	TGCAGTGCCGACGAGGGACAGATGGATGAGCAGTTCTTC	CSADEGQMDEQFF
few	TRBV5-1	TRBD2	TRBJ2-1	TGCGCCAGCAGCTTTGGCGGGGGTAGCTCCTACAATGAGCAGTTCTTC	CASSFGGGSSYNEQFF
NA	TRBV9	TRBD2	TRBJ2-7	TGTGCCAGCAGCGTATCAGCGGGATCACATTACGAGCAGTACTTC	CASSVSAGSHYEQYF
NA	TRBV4-1	TRBD2	TRBJ2-1	TGCGCCAGCAGCCAAGCGGGACTAGCGGATATTACAATGATGCAGTTCTTC	CASSQAGLADITMMQFF
NA	TRBV20-1	TRBD2	TRBJ2-7	TGCAGTGCTAGAGTCGTTGGGGGGAGGGGATTTGGGGAGCAGTACTTC	CSARVVGGRGFGEQYF
few	TRBV4-3	NA	TRBJ2-7	TGCGCCAGCAGCCAAGATCGAGGCCGGTACACCTACGAGCAGTACTTC	CASSQDRGRYTYEQYF
many	TRBV5-1	TRBD1	TRBJ2-7	TGCGCCAGCAGCCCAGGGGGCCCCTACGAGCAGTACTTC	CASSPGGPYEQYF
many	TRBV5-1	NA	TRBJ2-2	TGCGCCAGCAGCCTAGGGATTTTACCTCGGGAAACCGGGGAGCTGTTTTTT	CASSLGILPRETGELFF
few	TRBV20-1	NA	TRBJ2-1	TGCAGTGCTAGAGGCCCGGGGCTAGATCACAACAATGAGCAGTTCTTC	CSARGPGLDHNNEQFF
NA	TRBV20-1	NA	TRBJ2-1	TGCAGTGCTAGAGACGACGGGGGCGCACCTTATAATGAGCAGTTCTTC	CSARDDGGAPYNEQFF
NA	TRBV18	NA	TRBJ2-6	TGTGCCAGCTCACCTCCAGGCGCCTCTGGGGCCAACGTCCTGACTTTC	CASSPPGASGANVLTF
NA	TRBV5-1	NA	TRBJ2-6	TGCGCCAGCAGCTTCTGGAGCGTATACTCTGGGGCCAACGTCCTGACTTTC	CASSFWSVYSGANVLTF